This entry describes one TCR beta chain. The antigen is unknown. The germline CDR1 and CDR2 sequences are MDHEN and SYDVKM. V shed 6 bases and J 5 bases; nucleotides not matched to a gene: 6. The CDR3 totals 13 residues. Assay used: immunoSEQ multiplex PCR; TCRdb lists only in-frame clones, some missing. The table shows around 210,000 clones, with around 94% occurring only once. This entry is derived from a study of T cell responses to AZD1222 COVID-19 vaccine. Study observations and caveats: Nearly half of spike-specific TCRs reportedly target variant regions that are unmutated in the B.1.351 and B.1.1.7 variants.

This chain uses TRBV28 with TRBJ1-1, with 7 nucleotides matching TRBD1. The source of this sequence is an adult who received the MenACWY meningococcal vaccine as a control. The sample was peripheral blood, taken 28 days after the second dose of the MenACWY control vaccine. The CDR3 is CASSSGQRTEAFF. The CDR3 bases are TGTGCCAGCAGCTCGGGACAGCGGACTGAAGCTTTCTTT.